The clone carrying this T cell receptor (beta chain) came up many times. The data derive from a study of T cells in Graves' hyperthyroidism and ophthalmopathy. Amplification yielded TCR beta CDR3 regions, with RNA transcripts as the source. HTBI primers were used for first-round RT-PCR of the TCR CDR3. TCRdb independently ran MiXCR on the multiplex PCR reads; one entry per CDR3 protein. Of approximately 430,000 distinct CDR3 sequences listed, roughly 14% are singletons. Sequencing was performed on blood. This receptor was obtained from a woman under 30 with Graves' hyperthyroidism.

The CDR3 spells CASSPSRRDMERLLGNQPQHF. In DNA form, the CDR3 reads TGTGCCAGTAGCCCCTCACGCCGGGACATGGAGCGTCTACTTGGCAATCAGCCCCAGCATTTT. This chain uses TRBV19 with TRBJ1-5; maybe TRBD1 (6 bases). Germline V lookup: CDR1 LNHDA, CDR2 SQIVND (reference sequence). The CDR3 sequence is 21 residues long. V lost 6 bases to trimming and J lost 2 bases, with 32 bases between them.